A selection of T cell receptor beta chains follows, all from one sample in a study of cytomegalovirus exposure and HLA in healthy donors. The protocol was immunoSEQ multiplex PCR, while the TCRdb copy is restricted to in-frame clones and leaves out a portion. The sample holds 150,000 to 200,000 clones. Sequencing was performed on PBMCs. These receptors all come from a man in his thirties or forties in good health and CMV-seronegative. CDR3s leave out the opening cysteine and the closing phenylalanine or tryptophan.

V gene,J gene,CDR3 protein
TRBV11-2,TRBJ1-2,ASRLTGGDGYT
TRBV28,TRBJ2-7,ASTRLTRRRSYEQY
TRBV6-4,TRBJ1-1,ASSGQGGNTEAF
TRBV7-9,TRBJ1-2,ASSQQGSYGYT
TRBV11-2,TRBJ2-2,ASSQRGTNTGELF
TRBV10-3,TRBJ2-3,ATVTTSTDTQY
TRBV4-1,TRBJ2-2,ASSQGRITITTGELF
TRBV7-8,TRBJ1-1,ASSTTANTEAF
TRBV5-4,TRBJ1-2,ASRPEAQFNYGYT
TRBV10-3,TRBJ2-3,AISEFDRGKTTLVLSTDTQY
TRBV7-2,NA,ASTITLTGGEQY